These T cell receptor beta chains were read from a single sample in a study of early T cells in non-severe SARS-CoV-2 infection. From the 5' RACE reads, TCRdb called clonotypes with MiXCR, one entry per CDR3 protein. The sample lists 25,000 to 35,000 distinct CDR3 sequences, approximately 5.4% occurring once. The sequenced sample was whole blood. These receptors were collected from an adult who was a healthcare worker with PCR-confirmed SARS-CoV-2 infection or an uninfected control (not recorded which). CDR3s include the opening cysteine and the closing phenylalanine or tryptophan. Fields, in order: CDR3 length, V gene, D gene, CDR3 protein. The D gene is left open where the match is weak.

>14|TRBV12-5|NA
CASGLGTIGPEAFF
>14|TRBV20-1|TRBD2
CSAKGLAGTDTQYF
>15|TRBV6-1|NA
CASILQRGVNTEAFF
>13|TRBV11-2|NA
CASSLGGHYGYTF
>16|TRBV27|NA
CASSFFGSNGANVLTF
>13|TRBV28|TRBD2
CASSFSGRYTQYF
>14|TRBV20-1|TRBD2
CSARDRLAVYEQYF
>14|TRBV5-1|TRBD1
CASTTGGSYNEQFF
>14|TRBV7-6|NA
CASSSGGNTDTQYF
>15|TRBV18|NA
CASSRGTHDYNEQFF
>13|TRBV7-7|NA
CASGASHQETQYF
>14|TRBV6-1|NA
CASSEGGKNSPLHF
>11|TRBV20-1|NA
CTIKRVYEQFF
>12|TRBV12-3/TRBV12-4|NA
CASREGSYEQYF
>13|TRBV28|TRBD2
CASNSGRIETQYF
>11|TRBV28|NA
CATRSKETQYF
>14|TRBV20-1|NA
CSAPSQLNKNIQYF
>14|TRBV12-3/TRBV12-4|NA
CASRGLTATDTQYF
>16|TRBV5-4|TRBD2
CASSSPLAGGTDTQYF
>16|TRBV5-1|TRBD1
CASSLAGGQAQSPLHF
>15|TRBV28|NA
CASSRGLRSGNTIYF
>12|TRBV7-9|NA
CASSPRDIEAFF
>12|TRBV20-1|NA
CSVKQGSQPQHF